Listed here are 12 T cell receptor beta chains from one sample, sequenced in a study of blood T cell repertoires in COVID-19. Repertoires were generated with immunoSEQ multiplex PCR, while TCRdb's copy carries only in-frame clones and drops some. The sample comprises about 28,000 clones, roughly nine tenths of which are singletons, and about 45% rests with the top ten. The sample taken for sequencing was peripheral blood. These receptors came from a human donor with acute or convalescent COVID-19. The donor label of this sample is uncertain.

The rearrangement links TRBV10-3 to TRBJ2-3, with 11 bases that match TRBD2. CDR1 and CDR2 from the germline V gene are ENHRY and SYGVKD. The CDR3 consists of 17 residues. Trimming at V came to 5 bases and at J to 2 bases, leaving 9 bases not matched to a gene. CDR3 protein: CAISRVLAGGTTDTQYF. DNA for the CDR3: TGTGCCATCAGTCGAGTTTTAGCGGGAGGGACCACAGATACGCAGTATTTT.

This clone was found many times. The CDR3 reads CASSYYPPPGRSDYTF. CDR3 bases: TGTGCCAGCAGTTACTACCCCCCCCCAGGGCGTTCTGACTACACCTTC. The chain joins TRBV6-5 to TRBJ1-2; D is perhaps TRBD1 (5 bases). Deletions cut 1 base from V and 10 bases from J, with 22 bases between. Germline V gene sequence: CDR1 MNHEY, CDR2 SVGAGI. The CDR3 is made up of 16 amino acids.

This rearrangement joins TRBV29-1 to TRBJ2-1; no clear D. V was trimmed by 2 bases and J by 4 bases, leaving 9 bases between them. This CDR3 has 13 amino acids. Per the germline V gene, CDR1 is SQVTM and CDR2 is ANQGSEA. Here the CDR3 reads CSVELSIYNEQFF. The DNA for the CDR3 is TGCAGCGTTGAACTGAGCATTTACAATGAGCAGTTCTTC.

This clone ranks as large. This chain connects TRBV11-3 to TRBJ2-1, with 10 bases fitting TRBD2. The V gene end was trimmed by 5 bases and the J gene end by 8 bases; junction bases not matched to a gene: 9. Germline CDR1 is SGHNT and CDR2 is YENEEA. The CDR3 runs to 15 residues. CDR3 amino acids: CASSPGLADWDEQFF. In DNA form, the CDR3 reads TGTGCCAGCAGCCCCGGACTAGCGGATTGGGATGAGCAGTTCTTC.

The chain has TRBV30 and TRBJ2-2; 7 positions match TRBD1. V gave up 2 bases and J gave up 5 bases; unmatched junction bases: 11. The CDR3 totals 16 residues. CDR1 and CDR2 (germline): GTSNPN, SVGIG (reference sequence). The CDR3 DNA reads TGTGCCTGGAGTCCCAAAGGGGCAGGGGGAACCGGGGAGCTGTTTTTT. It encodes CAWSPKGAGGTGELFF.

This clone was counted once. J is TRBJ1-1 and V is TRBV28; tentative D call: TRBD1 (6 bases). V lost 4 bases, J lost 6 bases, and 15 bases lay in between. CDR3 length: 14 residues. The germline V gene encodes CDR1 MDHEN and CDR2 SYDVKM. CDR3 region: CASSSPPGVAEAFF. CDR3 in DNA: TGTGCCAGCAGTTCCCCCCCAGGGGTCGCTGAAGCTTTCTTT.

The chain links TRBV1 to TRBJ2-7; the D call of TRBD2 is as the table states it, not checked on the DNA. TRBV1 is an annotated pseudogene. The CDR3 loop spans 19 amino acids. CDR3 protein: CTSSQGGLAGTSSSYEQYF. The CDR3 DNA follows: TGCACCAGCAGCCAAGGTGGCCTAGCGGGGACGTCTAGCTCCTACGAGCAGTACTTC.

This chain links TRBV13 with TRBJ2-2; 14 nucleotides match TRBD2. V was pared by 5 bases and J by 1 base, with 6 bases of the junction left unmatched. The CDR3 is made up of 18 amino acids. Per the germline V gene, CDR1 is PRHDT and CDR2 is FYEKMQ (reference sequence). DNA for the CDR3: TGTGCCAGCAGCGGACTAGCGGGGGGCCTTAAGAACACCGGGGAGCTGTTTTTT. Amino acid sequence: CASSGLAGGLKNTGELFF.

The CDR3 reads CATSEGGTGTDTQYF. CDR3 bases: TGTGCCACCAGTGAGGGGGGGACAGGGACAGATACGCAGTATTTT. The V and J genes are TRBV24-1 and TRBJ2-3; 9 nucleotides match TRBD1. The trim removed 4 bases at V and 3 bases at J, leaving 4 bases unmatched. Looked up from germline, CDR1 is KGHDR and CDR2 is SFDVKD. The CDR3 sequence is 15 residues long.

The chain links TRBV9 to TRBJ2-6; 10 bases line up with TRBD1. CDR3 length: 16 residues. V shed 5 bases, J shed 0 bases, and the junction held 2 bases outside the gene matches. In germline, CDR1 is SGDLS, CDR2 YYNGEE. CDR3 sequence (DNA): TGTGCCAGCAGTGGGACAGGGGCCTCTGGGGCCAACGTCCTGACTTTC. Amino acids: CASSGTGASGANVLTF.

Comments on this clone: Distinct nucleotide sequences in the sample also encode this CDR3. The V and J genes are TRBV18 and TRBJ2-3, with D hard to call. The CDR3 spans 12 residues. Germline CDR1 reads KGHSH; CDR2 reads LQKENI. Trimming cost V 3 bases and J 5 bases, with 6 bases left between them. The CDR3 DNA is TGTGCCAGCTCACCTACCGGAGATACGCAGTATTTT. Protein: CASSPTGDTQYF.

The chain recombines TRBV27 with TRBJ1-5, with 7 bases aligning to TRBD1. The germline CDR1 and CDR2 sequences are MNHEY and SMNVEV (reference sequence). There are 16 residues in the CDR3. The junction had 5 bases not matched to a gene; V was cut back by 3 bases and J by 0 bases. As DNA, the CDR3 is TGTGCCAGCAGTTTTTGGACAGGTCGTAGCAATCAGCCCCAGCATTTT. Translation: CASSFWTGRSNQPQHF.